The entry below gives a single T cell receptor (beta chain) sequence along with its context. The antigen is undetermined. This entry comes from a study of T cell responses to AZD1222 COVID-19 vaccine. Notes on the study in general: Seropositive AZD1222 recipients at baseline numbered only 6 or 7. The study sampled repertoires only after the peak T cell response.

Sequencing was performed with immunoSEQ multiplex PCR; in TCRdb, only in-frame clones are kept and a portion is missing. The table records tens of thousands of clones, more than 70% of them present only once. The CDR3 has 15 residues. The V segment lost 3 bases and the J segment 5 bases; nucleotides outside the gene matches: 9. The V gene's germline CDR1 is KGHSH and CDR2 LQKENI. The sequenced sample was peripheral blood, obtained on day 0 of AZD1222 vaccination. The chain is built from TRBV18 and TRBJ2-7; 8 positions match TRBD2. The TCR comes from an adult in good health. Written as DNA, the CDR3 is TGTGCCAGCTCACCCCGAGGACTAGCCGTCGACGAGCAGTACTTC. This gives the protein CASSPRGLAVDEQYF.